This TCR beta chain derives from a study of blood T cell repertoires in COVID-19. V lost 0 bases and J lost 6, with 9 bases in between. Germline V CDR1 and CDR2: KGHSH, LQKENI. The CDR3 length is 14 residues. Assay used: immunoSEQ multiplex PCR; TCRdb lists only in-frame clones, some missing. The sample has 230,000 or so clones, about 80% seen once. This TCR derives from a man aged 45-60 years who had recovered from COVID-19. The rearrangement links TRBV18 to TRBJ2-1, with D uncertain. The specimen was PBMCs or T cells enriched from blood (not recorded which). Here the CDR3 reads CASSPPKLRNEQFF. In DNA form, the CDR3 reads TGTGCCAGCTCACCACCGAAGCTGCGCAATGAGCAGTTCTTC.